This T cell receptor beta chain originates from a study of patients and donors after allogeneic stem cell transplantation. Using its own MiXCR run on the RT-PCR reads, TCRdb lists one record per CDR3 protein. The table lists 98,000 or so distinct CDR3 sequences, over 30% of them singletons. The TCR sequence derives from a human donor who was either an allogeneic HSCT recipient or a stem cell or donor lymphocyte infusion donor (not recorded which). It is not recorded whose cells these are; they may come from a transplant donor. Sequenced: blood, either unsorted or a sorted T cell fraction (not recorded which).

CDR3 DNA: TGTGCCAGCATCAAGGAGGCTAGCTTCAATGAGCAGTTCTTC. It codes for CASIKEASFNEQFF. This chain connects TRBV6-6 to TRBJ2-1; D may be TRBD2 (5 bases). Germline CDR1 MNHNY, CDR2 SVGAGI (reference sequence). The ends were cut back, 7 bases at V and 6 bases at J, with 16 bases in the middle. The CDR3 extends over 14 amino acids.